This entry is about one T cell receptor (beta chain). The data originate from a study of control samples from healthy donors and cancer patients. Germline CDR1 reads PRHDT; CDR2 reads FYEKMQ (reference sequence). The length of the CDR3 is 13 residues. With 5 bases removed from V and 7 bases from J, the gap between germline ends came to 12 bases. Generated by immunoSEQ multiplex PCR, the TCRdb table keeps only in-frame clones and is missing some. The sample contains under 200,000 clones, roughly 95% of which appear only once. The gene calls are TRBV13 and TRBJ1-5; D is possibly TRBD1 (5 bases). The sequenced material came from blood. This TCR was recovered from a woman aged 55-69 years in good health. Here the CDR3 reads CASSAGAGQPQHF. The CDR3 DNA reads TGTGCCAGCAGCGCCGGGGCGGGGCAGCCCCAGCATTTT.